The rows below give T cell receptor beta chains drawn from one sample of a study of blood T cell repertoires in COVID-19. Libraries were prepared by immunoSEQ multiplex PCR; TCRdb keeps only in-frame clonotypes and omits some of them. The data show about 64,000 clones, under 80% seen once. Source material: peripheral blood. These TCRs come from a human donor in a cohort sampled during active COVID-19. CDR3s include the opening cysteine and the closing phenylalanine or tryptophan. D genes are given only for firm matches. A clone size is listed for some rows: how often the clone was seen (once, few, many), or a class if it is expanded.

V: TRBV2
D: TRBD2
J: TRBJ2-5
size: -
length: 14
DNA: TGTGCCAGCAAGGAGGGCGGGAGGACGGAGACCCAGTACTTC
CDR3: CASKEGGRTETQYF

V: TRBV7-3
D: TRBD2
J: TRBJ2-3
size: -
length: 15
DNA: TGTGCCAGCAGTCTAACTAGCGGGAGTACAGATACGCAGTATTTT
CDR3: CASSLTSGSTDTQYF

V: TRBV4-1
D: -
J: TRBJ1-1
size: -
length: 14
DNA: TGCGCCAGCAGGGAGGGGACCTGGACCACTGAAGCTTTCTTT
CDR3: CASREGTWTTEAFF

V: TRBV15
D: -
J: TRBJ2-5
size: -
length: 16
DNA: TGTGCCACCAGCAGTTATCAAGGGAGGAGTAGGGAGACCCAGTACTTC
CDR3: CATSSYQGRSRETQYF

V: TRBV19
D: TRBD1
J: TRBJ2-1
size: -
length: 16
DNA: TGTGCCAGTACCGCGATCCGGGACAGGGCGGGCAATGAGCAGTTCTTC
CDR3: CASTAIRDRAGNEQFF

V: TRBV24-1
D: -
J: TRBJ2-3
size: once
length: 17
DNA: TGTGCCACCAGTGATCATATAGACAGGCCACGGGCAGATACGCAGTATTTT
CDR3: CATSDHIDRPRADTQYF

V: TRBV20-1
D: TRBD2
J: TRBJ2-3
size: -
length: 19
DNA: TGCAGTGCTAGTGAACAGGGACTAGCGGGACGTTCTAGCACAGATACGCAGTATTTT
CDR3: CSASEQGLAGRSSTDTQYF

V: TRBV19
D: -
J: TRBJ2-1
size: -
length: 15
DNA: TGTGCCAGTAGTATTTTAGGACGGGGCTACAATGAGCAGTTCTTC
CDR3: CASSILGRGYNEQFF

V: TRBV6-5
D: -
J: TRBJ1-1
size: -
length: 11
DNA: TGTGCCAGCAGTCCCAGGGCTGAAGCTTTCTTT
CDR3: CASSPRAEAFF

V: TRBV10-2
D: TRBD1
J: TRBJ1-5
size: many
length: 18
DNA: TGCGCCAGCAGTGAGGGGGGGCACTACGACAGGGAAGACCAGCCCCAGCATTTT
CDR3: CASSEGGHYDREDQPQHF

V: TRBV4-3
D: -
J: TRBJ1-2
size: -
length: 14
DNA: TGCGCCAGCAGCCAAGAAGAGGGAACCTATGGCTACACCTTC
CDR3: CASSQEEGTYGYTF

V: TRBV25-1
D: TRBD1
J: TRBJ1-6
size: -
length: 14
DNA: TGTGCCAGCAGTTGGGGGACAGGATATTCACCCCTCCACTTT
CDR3: CASSWGTGYSPLHF